These 9 T cell receptor beta chains share one sample of origin, sequenced in a study of CD8 T cells in ankylosing spondylitis. MiXCR was run by TCRdb on the 5' RACE reads, yielding one entry per CDR3 protein. Altogether roughly 160,000 distinct CDR3 sequences are present, approximately 9.9% being singletons, with the ten largest covering about 15%. Source material: blood, either unsorted or a sorted T cell fraction (not recorded which). These receptors came from a female donor with ankylosing spondylitis or in good health (not recorded which).

Comment on this clonotype: At one boundary the junction diverges from the germline segment, which might be a read error. V is TRBV10-3 and J is TRBJ2-3; TRBD2 matches 8 bases. CDR1 is ENHRY and CDR2 is SYGVKD in the germline V gene. This CDR3 contains 18 residues. CDR3 bases: TGTGCCTTCAGTAGACTAGCGACGACGAGTGGTTTCACAGATACGCAGTATTTT. It specifies CAFSRLATTSGFTDTQYF.

This clonotype was recorded at least ten times. This chain connects TRBV20-1 to TRBJ2-1; 11 nucleotides agree with TRBD2. J was trimmed by 5 bases and V by 2 bases; bases with no gene match: 17. This CDR3 is built from 19 residues. The germline CDR1 and CDR2 sequences are DFQATT and SNEGSKA (reference sequence). Here the CDR3 DNA reads TGCAGTGCTAGACTTAACCCTAAAGGACTAGCGGGTCTTAACAATGAGCAGTTCTTC. Protein product: CSARLNPKGLAGLNNEQFF.

This clonotype came up a few times. The rearrangement uses TRBV11-1 and TRBJ1-6; 7 bases match TRBD1. With V trimmed by 5 bases and J by 0 bases, 10 bases remained unmatched. The germline gives CDR1 SGHAT, CDR2 FQDESV (reference sequence). This CDR3 is 18 amino acids long. DNA for the CDR3: TGTGCCAGCAGCGCACGCTTACAGGGGAGCTCCTATAATTCACCCCTCCACTTT. Its translation: CASSARLQGSSYNSPLHF.

This clonotype has just a few counts. The V gene is TRBV7-8, the J gene TRBJ2-7; D unresolved. Germline CDR1 and CDR2: SGHVS and FQNEAQ. The CDR3 covers 15 residues. Trimming left V 7 bases short and J 2 bases short, with 18 bases between. The CDR3 protein is CASTDPSILPYEQYF. Here the CDR3 DNA reads TGTGCCAGCACCGATCCGAGTATACTCCCCTACGAGCAGTACTTC.

The rearrangement links TRBV12-3 or TRBV12-4 to TRBJ2-1; 8 positions agree with TRBD1. V shed 8 bases, J shed 9 bases, and the junction held 12 bases outside the gene matches. This CDR3 region has 14 residues. CDR3 region: CASAALGTGGEQFF. The CDR3 DNA reads as TGTGCCAGCGCCGCCCTAGGGACAGGCGGTGAGCAGTTCTTC.

There are a few counts of this clonotype. The V call is TRBV7-8, the J call TRBJ1-5; tentatively, D is TRBD1 (6 bases). Trimming removed 7 bases at V and 6 bases at J, with 13 bases between. The CDR3 runs 13 residues. Germline V gene lookup returns CDR1 SGHVS and CDR2 FQNEAQ. Here the CDR3 DNA reads TGTGCCAGCAAACAGGGAGGGAGTCAGCCCCAGCATTTT. Its protein is CASKQGGSQPQHF.

The V and J genes are TRBV19 and TRBJ1-2; weak D call: TRBD1 (6 bases). This CDR3 has 16 residues. Germline V gene lookup returns CDR1 LNHDA and CDR2 SQIVND (reference sequence). V lost 4 bases to trimming and J lost 3 bases, with 18 bases between them. In DNA, the CDR3 is TGTGCCAGTAGTACCTCCACGGGGGCGCGGGACTATGGCTACACCTTC. This sequence encodes CASSTSTGARDYGYTF.

The chain couples TRBV20-1 to TRBJ1-1; 12 nucleotides agree with TRBD1. Trimming cost V 1 base and J 3 bases; bases outside gene matches: 9. The germline V gene has CDR1 DFQATT and CDR2 SNEGSKA (reference sequence). This CDR3 region has 17 residues. The CDR3 DNA follows: TGCAGTGCTAGAGCTGGTGGGACAGGGGGCCCGTACACTGAAGCTTTCTTT. Amino acid sequence: CSARAGGTGGPYTEAFF.

This chain links TRBV2 with TRBJ1-5; D is ambiguous. Germline V lookup: CDR1 SNHLY, CDR2 FYNNEI. Trimming removed 7 bases at V and 6 bases at J, with 13 bases between. This CDR3 is 13 amino acids long. CDR3 in DNA: TGTGCCAGCAACGGGAGGGCAGCTCAGCCCCAGCATTTT. Translation gives CASNGRAAQPQHF.